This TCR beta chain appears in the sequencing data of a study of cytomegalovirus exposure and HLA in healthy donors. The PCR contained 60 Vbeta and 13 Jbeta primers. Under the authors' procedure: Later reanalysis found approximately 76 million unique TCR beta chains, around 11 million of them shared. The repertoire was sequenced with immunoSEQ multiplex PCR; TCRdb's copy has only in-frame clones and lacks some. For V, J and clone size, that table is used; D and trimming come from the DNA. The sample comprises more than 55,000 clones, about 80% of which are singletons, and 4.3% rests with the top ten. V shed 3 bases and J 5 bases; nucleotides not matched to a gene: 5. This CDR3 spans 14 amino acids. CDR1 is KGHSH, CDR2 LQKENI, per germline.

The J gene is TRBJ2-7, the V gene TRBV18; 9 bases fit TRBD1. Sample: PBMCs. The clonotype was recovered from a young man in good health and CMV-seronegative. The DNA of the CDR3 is TGTGCCAGCTCACCGGGACAGGGTTGGAACGAGCAGTACTTC. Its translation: CASSPGQGWNEQYF.